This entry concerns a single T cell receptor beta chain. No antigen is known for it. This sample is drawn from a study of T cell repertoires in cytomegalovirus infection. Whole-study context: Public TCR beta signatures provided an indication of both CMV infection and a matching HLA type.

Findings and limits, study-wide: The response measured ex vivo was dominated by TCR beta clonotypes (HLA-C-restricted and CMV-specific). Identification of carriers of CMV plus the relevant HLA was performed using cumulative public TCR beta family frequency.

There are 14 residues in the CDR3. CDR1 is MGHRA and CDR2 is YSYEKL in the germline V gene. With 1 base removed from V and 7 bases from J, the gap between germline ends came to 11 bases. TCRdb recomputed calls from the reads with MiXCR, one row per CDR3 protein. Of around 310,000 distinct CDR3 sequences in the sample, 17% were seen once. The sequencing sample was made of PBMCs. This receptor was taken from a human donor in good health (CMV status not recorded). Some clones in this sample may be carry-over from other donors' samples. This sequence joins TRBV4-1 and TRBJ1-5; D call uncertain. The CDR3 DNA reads TGCGCCAGCAGCCAAGTGGCAGGAGGGCAGCCCCAGCATTTT. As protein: CASSQVAGGQPQHF.